The 12 T cell receptor beta chains given below trace back to one sample, sequenced in a study of identical twins. From the 5' RACE reads, TCRdb called clonotypes with MiXCR, one entry per CDR3 protein. The sample lists around 650,000 distinct CDR3 sequences, 7.1% occurring once. The sample was also linked to a second study, of yellow fever vaccine responses in identical twins.

The sample was PBMCs. The receptors originated from a young woman in good health.

This clonotype came up a few times. The chain recombines TRBV27 with TRBJ2-2; 12 bases align to TRBD2. This CDR3 is built from 19 residues. Germline trimming cut 5 bases from V and 4 bases from J; bases unmatched to any gene: 14. Germline V gene lookup returns CDR1 MNHEY and CDR2 SMNVEV (reference sequence). The CDR3 DNA follows: TGTGCCAGCAGTCTTAACCCGAGACTAGCGGGAGCCGTCACCGGGGAGCTGTTTTTT. Residues: CASSLNPRLAGAVTGELFF.

This clonotype was counted only a few times. The rearrangement uses TRBV2 and TRBJ1-6, with 7 nucleotides matching TRBD1. With 8 bases clipped from V and 13 bases from J, the junction kept 14 bases outside the gene matches. CDR3 length equals 14 residues. Per germline, CDR1 SNHLY and CDR2 FYNNEI. The CDR3 sequence is CASWADRAPAPLHF. CDR3 DNA sequence: TGTGCCAGCTGGGCCGACAGGGCGCCCGCCCCCCTCCACTTT.

This clonotype has ten or more counts. The V and J genes are TRBV28 and TRBJ1-6, with 10 bases fitting TRBD1. V shed 8 bases, J shed 11 bases, and the junction held 6 bases outside the gene matches. Germline CDR1 and CDR2: MDHEN and SYDVKM. CDR3 length equals 13 residues. CDR3 coding DNA: TGTGCCAGCCAGGGACAGGGGATTCCACCCCTCCACTTT. Translation gives CASQGQGIPPLHF.

This clonotype was seen ten or more times. The J gene is TRBJ2-7, the V gene TRBV12-3 or TRBV12-4; no clear D gene. Deletions cut 3 bases from V and 3 bases from J, with 9 bases between. The CDR3 contains 13 residues. CDR3 in amino acids: CASSFHPDYEQYF. CDR3 bases: TGTGCCAGCAGTTTCCACCCCGACTACGAGCAGTACTTC.

The chain joins TRBV12-3 or TRBV12-4 to TRBJ1-3; the D is unclear. The CDR3 runs 13 residues. Trimming pared 5 bases from V and 6 bases from J, leaving 11 bases between. The chain's CDR3 is CASSARSPNTIYF. CDR3 nucleotides: TGTGCCAGCAGTGCCAGGTCCCCAAACACCATATATTTT.

This clonotype was counted a few times. CDR3 DNA: TGTGCCAGCAGCTTAGTGGTTCTAAGGGCTGAGGAGCAGTTCTTC. Translating gives CASSLVVLRAEEQFF. This chain connects TRBV7-9 to TRBJ2-1; D is unresolved. V shed 1 base and J shed 10 bases, with 17 bases lying between them. CDR3 length equals 15 residues. CDR1 is SEHNR and CDR2 is FQNEAQ in the germline V gene (reference sequence).

Only a few counts were recorded for this clonotype. This rearrangement joins TRBV14 to TRBJ2-1, with 9 bases aligning to TRBD2. The CDR3 consists of 17 residues. Germline CDR1 and CDR2: SGHDN and FVKESK. V trimming: 4 bases; J trimming: 1 base; junction bases outside the gene matches: 8. The CDR3 DNA follows: TGTGCCAGCAGCCGGCACTTAGCGGGAGCGTCCTACAATGAGCAGTTCTTC. Translating gives CASSRHLAGASYNEQFF.

This clonotype was seen only a few times. The CDR3 DNA follows: TGTGCCACCAGCAGGGAGACTATCTCCTACAATGAGCAGTTCTTC. Protein product: CATSRETISYNEQFF. The chain uses TRBV15 and TRBJ2-1; TRBD2 might be the D (5 bases). This CDR3 contains 15 residues. The germline V gene encodes CDR1 LNHNV and CDR2 YYDKDF (reference sequence). Trimming removed 3 bases at V and 0 bases at J, with 9 bases between. Filled out from reference TRBV15 and TRBJ2-1, the complete variable domain reads DAMVIQNPRYQVTQFGKPVTLSCSQTLNHNVMYWYQQKSSQAPKLLFHYYDKDFNNEADTPDNFQSRRPNTSFCFLDIRSPGLGDTAMYLCATSRETISYNEQFFGPGTRLTVL.

The V and J genes are TRBV6-1 and TRBJ1-5; D gene uncertain. This CDR3 has 14 amino acids. CDR1 is MNHNS and CDR2 is SASEGT in the germline V gene. V lost 3 bases and J 4 bases, leaving 10 bases between the germline ends. CDR3: CASSEAFENQPQHF. Here the CDR3 DNA reads TGTGCCAGCAGTGAGGCTTTTGAGAATCAGCCCCAGCATTTT.

This clonotype was found a few times. This rearrangement joins TRBV20-1 to TRBJ2-6; D is possibly TRBD1 (5 bases). Germline CDR1 is DFQATT and CDR2 is SNEGSKA (reference sequence). This CDR3 is built from 17 residues. Trimming removed 0 bases from V and 0 bases from J, with 12 bases in between. CDR3 nucleotides: TGCAGTGCTAGAGATCAGGGTAGGGGCTCTGGGGCCAACGTCCTGACTTTC. Its protein is CSARDQGRGSGANVLTF.

This clonotype came up many times. The chain carries TRBV20-1 and TRBJ1-5, with a tentative D call TRBD1 (6 bases). Germline values: CDR1 DFQATT, CDR2 SNEGSKA (reference sequence). The CDR3 totals 16 residues. With 6 bases removed from V and 0 bases from J, the gap between germline ends came to 18 bases. This CDR3 is CSARNFGQNSNQPQHF. As DNA, the CDR3 is TGCAGTGCGAGAAACTTCGGACAGAATAGCAATCAGCCCCAGCATTTT.

The table lists this clonotype with a few counts. The genes are TRBV5-6 and TRBJ2-1, with 8 positions matching TRBD2. Germline-derived CDR1 and CDR2 are SGHDT and YYEEEE. The V and J ends lost 2 bases and 9 bases, in that order; junction bases with no gene match: 7. CDR3 length equals 14 residues. The CDR3 sequence is CASSLPGGGSEQFF. The DNA for the CDR3 is TGTGCCAGCAGCTTACCGGGAGGGGGGAGTGAGCAGTTCTTC.